The clone carrying this T cell receptor beta chain occurred once. The data were obtained in a study of blood T cell repertoires in COVID-19. Study-level background: Samples came from the United States, Italy and Spain, spanning acute and convalescent COVID-19. In each case, the material was cDNA or gDNA derived from T cells, B-cell-depleted T cells, or PBMCs.

The CDR3 consists of 15 residues. Germline values: CDR1 MNHEY, CDR2 SVGAGI. V was cut by 8 bases and J by 5 bases, with 21 bases left in between. The table came from immunoSEQ multiplex PCR; TCRdb's copy has only in-frame clones and leaves some out. The table shows fewer than 40,000 clones, with around four fifths occurring only once. Input material: peripheral blood. The J gene is TRBJ1-1, the V gene TRBV6-5; D uncertain. This TCR derives from a human donor in a cohort sampled during active COVID-19. The CDR3 sequence: CASQPEGGYGTEAFF. The CDR3 region has the DNA TGTGCCAGCCAGCCAGAGGGCGGTTATGGAACTGAAGCTTTCTTT.